The clone carrying this T cell receptor beta chain turned up a few times. Per the germline V gene, CDR1 is SGHTA and CDR2 is FQGNSA. The V end lost 0 bases, the J end lost 10 bases, and 13 bases lay between the germline ends. The CDR3 sequence is 13 residues long. The sample originates from a study of blood T cells in healthy people across ages. Through a sample-barcoded 5' primer and a J-beta primer mix, a second PCR was run for roughly 7 to 11 cycles. TCRdb passed the 5' RACE reads through MiXCR, listing each CDR3 protein once. Here the sample spans approximately 900,000 distinct CDR3 sequences, roughly 29% being singletons. This same sample was also part of a study on T cells of mothers and their children. As reported in that work: Every mother supplied over 9 million TCR beta CDR3 reads and every child about 3 million.

The sample taken for sequencing was blood. The TCR originated in a middle-aged woman in good health. The rearrangement links TRBV7-2 to TRBJ2-7; D unresolved. The CDR3 protein is CASSLADAVIQYF. The CDR3 DNA follows: TGTGCCAGCAGCTTAGCGGACGCTGTGATTCAGTACTTC.